The TCR beta chain described here comes from a study of cytomegalovirus exposure and HLA in healthy donors. Study conclusions and caveats: A later analysis linked a missense variant in DCLRE1C to the trimming of TCR beta V and J genes. A later analysis associated 15,000 to 20,000 TCR beta sequences with HLA alleles at a 0.05 false discovery rate. In vitro confirmation showed three CMV-associated chains to be CMV antigen specific.

This PCR relied on a set of 60 Vbeta primers and 13 Jbeta primers. Assay used: immunoSEQ multiplex PCR; TCRdb lists only in-frame clones, some missing. The table for this sample gives 150,000 to 200,000 clones. With respect to this clone: The antigen is undetermined.

The V gene end was trimmed by 6 bases and the J gene end by 2 bases; junction bases not matched to a gene: 6. The length of the CDR3 is 14 residues. Germline lookup yields CDR1 SNHLY and CDR2 FYNNEI. The sample taken for sequencing was PBMCs. The sequence was collected from a woman in her sixties in good health and CMV-seronegative. V and J are TRBV2 and TRBJ2-7, with 8 bases that match TRBD1. The CDR3 region has the DNA TGTGCCAGCAGCCGGGACAGGTCGGCCTACGAGCAGTACTTC. Its translation: CASSRDRSAYEQYF.